The 19 T cell receptor beta chains in this list originate from one sample, sequenced in a study of T cells in Graves' hyperthyroidism and ophthalmopathy. RNA transcripts gave rise to amplified TCR beta CDR3 regions. The HTBI primer set served for first-round RT-PCR of the TCR CDR3. TCRdb analysed the multiplex PCR reads with MiXCR anew, one entry per CDR3 protein. The sample carries hundreds of thousands of distinct CDR3 sequences, around a quarter recorded once. The sequenced sample consisted of blood. The receptors were gathered from a woman in her 30s with Graves' ophthalmopathy.

This clonotype was counted many times. This chain uses TRBV7-8 with TRBJ1-1; possibly TRBD1 for D (5 bases). Germline-derived CDR1 and CDR2 are SGHVS and FQNEAQ. There are 13 residues in the CDR3. V dropped 6 bases and J dropped 3 bases, with 11 bases sitting between them. The CDR3 spells CASSRDPDTEAFF. The CDR3 nucleotides read TGTGCCAGCAGTAGGGACCCGGACACTGAAGCTTTCTTT.

A few counts support this clonotype. The gene calls are TRBV29-1 and TRBJ1-1; 9 positions agree with TRBD1. The CDR3 contains 13 residues. Looked up from germline, CDR1 is SQVTM and CDR2 is ANQGSEA. V lost 8 bases and J lost 1; bases outside the gene matches: 5. CDR3 sequence (DNA): TGCAGCTCGATGACAGGGGGGAACACTGAAGCTTTCTTT. Its translation: CSSMTGGNTEAFF.

This clonotype was picked up many times. The rearrangement uses TRBV6-2 or TRBV6-3 and TRBJ2-1; D tentatively fits TRBD1 or TRBD2 (5 bases each). CDR1 and CDR2 from the germline V gene are MNHEY and SVGEGT. V lost 4 bases, J lost 7 bases, and 11 bases lay in between. This CDR3 contains 13 residues. This chain's CDR3 is CASSSDWGNEQFF. Written as DNA, the CDR3 is TGTGCCAGCAGTTCCGACTGGGGGAATGAGCAGTTCTTC.

The sample holds many counts of this clonotype. The chain carries TRBV19 and TRBJ1-2, with D hard to call. The CDR3 runs to 14 residues. CDR1 is LNHDA, CDR2 SQIVND, per germline (reference sequence). Trimming shortened V by 6 bases and J by 4 bases, and 15 bases separated the two germline ends. The CDR3 spells CASRSQSSAYGYTF. The CDR3 nucleotides read TGTGCCAGTAGGTCCCAGAGTTCAGCCTATGGCTACACCTTC.

The CDR3 sequence is CASSIGAEWNTEAFF. CDR3 DNA: TGTGCCAGTAGTATAGGGGCGGAATGGAACACTGAAGCTTTCTTT. The V gene is TRBV19, the J gene TRBJ1-1; no clear D gene. The CDR3 contains 15 residues. Trimming removed 1 base at V and 1 base at J, with 10 bases between. Germline CDR1 reads LNHDA; CDR2 reads SQIVND (reference sequence).

There are a few counts of this clonotype. V gene TRBV11-3 combines with J gene TRBJ1-1; D is unclear. Germline assignment: CDR1 SGHNT and CDR2 YENEEA. This CDR3 has 14 residues. V was clipped by 5 bases and J by 1 base, with 11 bases between them. For the CDR3, the DNA is TGTGCCAGCAGCCTCTCTAGTTCGAACACTGAAGCTTTCTTT. Protein: CASSLSSSNTEAFF.

This clonotype occurred many times. V usage is TRBV28 and J usage is TRBJ1-5, with 8 positions matching TRBD1. With 6 bases clipped from V and 5 bases from J, the junction kept 15 bases outside the gene matches. This CDR3 has 17 residues. Germline CDR1 MDHEN, CDR2 SYDVKM. In DNA form, the CDR3 reads TGTGCCAGCAGGGGACCGGGACAGGCCAAATTGGATCAGCCCCAGCATTTT. Amino acid sequence: CASRGPGQAKLDQPQHF.

This clonotype came up many times. CDR3 DNA: TGTGCCAGCAGTTCCCGAGGGGAAGACTATGGCTACACCTTC. It encodes CASSSRGEDYGYTF. The genes are TRBV28 and TRBJ1-2; perhaps TRBD1 as D (5 bases). V lost 4 bases and J 3 bases, leaving 12 bases between the germline ends. The germline V gene has CDR1 MDHEN and CDR2 SYDVKM. The CDR3 has 14 amino acids.

There are a few counts of this clonotype. The CDR3 DNA reads TGTGCCAGCAGCCACCGGGGGGACTACGAGCAGTACTTC. Translation: CASSHRGDYEQYF. The gene calls are TRBV3-1 and TRBJ2-7, with TRBD2 matching 7 bases. The CDR3 covers 13 residues. Germline V gene lookup returns CDR1 LGHDT and CDR2 YNNKEL (reference sequence). After removal of 3 bases from V and 3 bases from J, the junction contained 2 bases not matched to a gene.

The J gene is TRBJ1-3, the V gene TRBV12-3 or TRBV12-4; D unclear. The CDR3 runs to 15 residues. Between the trimmed V and J ends, which lost 6 bases and 0 bases, there was a span of 12 bases. The chain's CDR3 is CASSQGPHSGNTIYF. The DNA for the CDR3 is TGTGCCAGCAGCCAAGGACCTCACTCTGGAAACACCATATATTTT.

This clonotype has just a few counts. The chain is built from TRBV20-1 and TRBJ1-1; tentatively, D is TRBD1 (6 bases). Trimming took off 2 bases at V and 3 bases at J, with 16 bases between the two ends. There are 15 residues in the CDR3. Per the germline V gene, CDR1 is DFQATT and CDR2 is SNEGSKA (reference sequence). Here the CDR3 DNA reads TGCAGTGCTAGAAGCAGCGGGGGCATGGACACTGAAGCTTTCTTT. Its protein is CSARSSGGMDTEAFF.

This clonotype was found many times. CDR3 protein: CAWSVQGAGYTF. The CDR3 DNA is TGTGCCTGGAGCGTACAGGGAGCTGGCTACACCTTC. V usage is TRBV30 and J usage is TRBJ1-2; TRBD1 is a possible D gene (6 bases). Trimming took off 3 bases at V and 7 bases at J, with 12 bases between the two ends. Per the germline V gene, CDR1 is GTSNPN and CDR2 is SVGIG (reference sequence). The CDR3 has 12 amino acids. Full variable domain (missing parts from reference TRBV30 and TRBJ1-2): SQTIHQWPATLVQPVGSPLSLECTVEGTSNPNLYWYRQAAGRGLQLLFYSVGIGQISSEVPQNLSASRPQDRQFILSSKKLLLSDSGFYLCAWSVQGAGYTFGSGTRLTVV.

This clonotype was observed at least ten times. CDR3 residues: CASSPDSLSQAFF. As DNA, the CDR3 is TGCGCCAGCAGCCCGGACAGTCTAAGTCAAGCTTTCTTT. The gene calls are TRBV5-1 and TRBJ1-1, with D possibly matching TRBD1 (6 bases). The CDR3 loop spans 13 amino acids. Per germline, CDR1 SGHRS and CDR2 YFSETQ. V gave up 4 bases and J gave up 9 bases, with 16 bases separating them.

This clonotype was seen only a few times. The CDR3 DNA sequence: TGTGCCAGTGACCAGGGGCGACTTGGTTCACCCCTCCACTTT. Translating it yields CASDQGRLGSPLHF. The rearrangement links TRBV19 to TRBJ1-6; possible D gene TRBD1, 6 bases. CDR3 length equals 14 residues. Germline-derived CDR1 and CDR2 are LNHDA and SQIVND (reference sequence). The V end lost 8 bases, the J end lost 9 bases, and 17 bases lay between the germline ends.

Notes on this clonotype: This could be a read error, since a much larger clone is one nucleotide away. The CDR3 sequence is CASNQDPGTAYYEQYF. In nucleotides, the CDR3 is TGCGCCAGCAACCAAGATCCCGGGACAGCGTACTACGAGCAGTACTTC. V and J are TRBV4-1 and TRBJ2-7, with 7 bases matching TRBD1. Germline values: CDR1 MGHRA, CDR2 YSYEKL. The length of the CDR3 is 16 residues.

This clonotype was recorded at least ten times. This chain links TRBV12-3 or TRBV12-4 with TRBJ1-5, with a tentative D call TRBD1 (6 bases). The CDR3 covers 14 residues. With 5 bases removed from V and 7 bases from J, the gap between germline ends came to 15 bases. The CDR3 loop is CASSQQGEEQPQHF. In nucleotides, the CDR3 is TGTGCCAGCAGTCAACAGGGTGAGGAGCAGCCCCAGCATTTT.

This clonotype came up many times. This rearrangement joins TRBV6-5 to TRBJ2-7; 10 bases are a match to TRBD1. V gave up 3 bases and J gave up 5 bases; unmatched junction bases: 13. The CDR3 runs 17 residues. Germline assignment: CDR1 MNHEY and CDR2 SVGAGI. The CDR3 protein is CASSYSGPGTGAHEQYF. For the CDR3, the DNA is TGTGCCAGCAGTTATTCAGGGCCCGGGACAGGGGCCCACGAGCAGTACTTC.

CDR3 nucleotide sequence: TGTGCCAGCAGTATTACGGCCGACACTGAAGCTTTCTTT. Its translation is CASSITADTEAFF. This chain joins TRBV27 and TRBJ1-1; D call uncertain. Deletions cut 5 bases from V and 3 bases from J, with 10 bases between. The CDR3 spans 13 residues. Per the germline V gene, CDR1 is MNHEY and CDR2 is SMNVEV (reference sequence).

This clonotype was found many times. The V call is TRBV7-8, the J call TRBJ1-1, with 8 bases lining up with TRBD1. Trimming removed 4 bases from V and 0 bases from J; junction bases left unmatched: 4. The CDR3 has 15 residues. Germline CDR1 reads SGHVS; CDR2 reads FQNEAQ. The CDR3 nucleotides read TGTGCCAGCAGCTCGACAGGGGATCTGAACACTGAAGCTTTCTTT. This codes for CASSSTGDLNTEAFF.